This T cell receptor beta chain originates from a study of radiation and T cells in renal cell carcinoma. Study in general: Nephrectomy followed 15 Gy stereotactic body radiation by 4 weeks. Study-level points and caveats: Baseline intratumoral clonotype presence is unknown without pretreatment biopsies. In blood, top tumor clones expanded by 2 weeks, shrinking by 4.

CDR3 size: 13 residues. Trimming pared 0 bases from V and 4 bases from J, leaving 4 bases between. Germline lookup yields CDR1 LNHDA and CDR2 SQIVND (reference sequence). On this clone itself: Antigen unknown.

Time point in this sample: baseline pretreatment blood. Treatment: 15 Gy SBRT to primary tumor, nephrectomy 4 weeks later. Clear cell pathology was present in this patient's renal cell carcinoma. Measured with immunoSEQ multiplex PCR; TCRdb has only the in-frame clones, and not every one. Of about 95,000 clones listed, 80% to 90% are singletons. This sample comprised blood, obtained from a patient whose treatment included radiotherapy and nephrectomy. The source is a man aged 45-65 years with renal cell carcinoma. This sequence joins TRBV19 and TRBJ1-5; D remains unclear. The CDR3 protein is CASSIEWNQPQHF. The CDR3 DNA reads TGTGCCAGTAGTATAGAGTGGAATCAGCCCCAGCATTTT.